This T cell receptor (beta chain) was documented in a study of cytomegalovirus exposure and HLA in healthy donors. Study-wide background: In an earlier analysis, 117 million unique TCR beta sequences were found from approximately 190 million T cells.

This clone was counted once. The antigen is not known. Germline CDR1 is MDHEN and CDR2 is SYDVKM. V trimming: 8 bases; J trimming: 2 bases; junction bases outside the gene matches: 12. This CDR3 contains 15 residues. PCR employed 60 Vbeta and 13 Jbeta primers. Method: immunoSEQ multiplex PCR; TCRdb's copy keeps in-frame clones and lacks some. This repertoire shows about 130,000 clones, 85% to 90% found once; its top ten account for about 7%. General study points: The study carried out a later analysis of TCR beta sequences. It associated under 20,000 of them with specific HLA alleles at a false discovery rate of 0.05. About 90% or about 30% of the time was how often most TCR beta V segments were productive, according to an earlier analysis.

The chain carries TRBV28 and TRBJ2-7; 7 bases fit TRBD1. The sequence derives from a woman aged 25 to 39 in good health and CMV-seropositive. Material for sequencing was PBMCs. The DNA of the CDR3 is TGTGCCAGCGCATCCCCCGGGGACAGCGCCTACGAGCAGTACTTC. This encodes CASASPGDSAYEQYF.